The 5 T cell receptor beta chains reported below all come from one sample, sequenced in a study of Tregs in tolerant kidney transplant recipients (dated by TCRdb to the late 2010s). Receptors were amplified or captured by the immunoSEQ multiplex PCR assay. Here the immuneACCESS table is served through TCRdb, limited to in-frame sequences with V and J called. Missing clones are a known gap in these copies; in checked studies unresolved V genes cover under half, and the rest lacks a known reason. For this sample the table gives approximately 100,000 clones, of which over 85% were detected only once. The ten largest clones represent 0.46% of the sample. The time point label of this sample denotes: blood sample drawn before combined kidney and bone marrow transplant. Sequencing used CD4+ T cells from blood, obtained before the transplant. Source of these receptors: a human donor who received a combined kidney and bone marrow transplant.

Only one count was recorded for this clone. Mismatch with germline at one junction end may stem from a read error. J is TRBJ2-1 and V is TRBV6-5, with 13 bases lining up with TRBD2. Germline CDR1 MNHEY, CDR2 SVGAGI. The CDR3 is made up of 15 amino acids. The CDR3 region is CANSAPGTSGTEQFF. The CDR3 DNA is TGTGCCAACAGTGCCCCCGGGACTAGCGGGACTGAGCAGTTCTTC.

This sequence joins TRBV10-3 and TRBJ1-4; 11 bases are a match to TRBD1. The germline V gene encodes CDR1 ENHRY and CDR2 SYGVKD. This CDR3 region has 13 residues. J was trimmed by 8 bases and V by 10 bases; bases with no gene match: 6. The CDR3 DNA reads as TGTGCCACAGGACAGGGGGCTGGAGAAAAACTGTTTTTT. It specifies CATGQGAGEKLFF.

This chain joins TRBV9 and TRBJ1-1, with unresolved D. V was pared by 3 bases and J by 7 bases, with 13 bases between. Germline CDR1 and CDR2: SGDLS and YYNGEE. This CDR3 is 13 amino acids long. The CDR3 nucleotides are TGTGCCAGCAGCGGAGAGTATAACTATGAAGCTTTCTTT. It translates to CASSGEYNYEAFF.

This clone was seen only once. The rearrangement joins TRBV5-5 to TRBJ1-6, with D possibly matching TRBD1 (6 bases). The CDR3 extends over 14 amino acids. In germline, CDR1 is SGHKS, CDR2 YYEKEE (reference sequence). The V and J ends lost 3 bases and 13 bases respectively, with 17 bases between them. CDR3: CASSWTVGPVPLHF. CDR3 nucleotides: TGTGCCAGCAGCTGGACAGTAGGCCCGGTCCCCCTCCACTTT.

This CDR3 is CASSYGPGGTYGYTF. The DNA of the CDR3 is TGTGCCAGCAGTTACGGCCCAGGGGGGACCTATGGCTACACCTTC. The chain uses TRBV6-5 and TRBJ1-2; 7 nucleotides align to TRBD1. The CDR3 contains 15 residues. Per germline, CDR1 MNHEY and CDR2 SVGAGI. The trim removed 2 bases at V and 4 bases at J, leaving 7 bases unmatched.